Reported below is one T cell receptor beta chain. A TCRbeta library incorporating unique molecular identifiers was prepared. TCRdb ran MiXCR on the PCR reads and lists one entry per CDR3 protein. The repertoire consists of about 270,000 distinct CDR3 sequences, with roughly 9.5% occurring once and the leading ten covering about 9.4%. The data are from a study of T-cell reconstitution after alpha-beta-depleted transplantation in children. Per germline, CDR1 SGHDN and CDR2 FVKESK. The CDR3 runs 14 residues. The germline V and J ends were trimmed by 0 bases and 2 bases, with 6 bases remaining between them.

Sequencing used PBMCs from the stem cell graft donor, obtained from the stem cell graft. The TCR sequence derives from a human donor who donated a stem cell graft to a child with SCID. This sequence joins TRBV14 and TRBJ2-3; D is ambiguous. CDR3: CASSQDRFTDTQYF. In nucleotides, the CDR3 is TGTGCCAGCAGCCAAGACAGATTCACAGATACGCAGTATTTT.